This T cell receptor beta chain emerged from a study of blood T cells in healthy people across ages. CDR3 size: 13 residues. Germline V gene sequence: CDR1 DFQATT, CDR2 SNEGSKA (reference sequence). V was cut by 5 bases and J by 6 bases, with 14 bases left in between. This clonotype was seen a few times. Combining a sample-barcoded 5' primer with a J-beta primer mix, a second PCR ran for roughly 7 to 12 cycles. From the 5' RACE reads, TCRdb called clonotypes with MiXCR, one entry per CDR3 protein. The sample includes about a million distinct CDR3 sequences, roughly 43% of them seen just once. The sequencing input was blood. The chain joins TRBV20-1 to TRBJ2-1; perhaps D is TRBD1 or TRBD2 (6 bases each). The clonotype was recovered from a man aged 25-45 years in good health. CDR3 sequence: CSAQQGLGNEQFF. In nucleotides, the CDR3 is TGCAGTGCTCAACAGGGACTTGGCAATGAGCAGTTCTTC.